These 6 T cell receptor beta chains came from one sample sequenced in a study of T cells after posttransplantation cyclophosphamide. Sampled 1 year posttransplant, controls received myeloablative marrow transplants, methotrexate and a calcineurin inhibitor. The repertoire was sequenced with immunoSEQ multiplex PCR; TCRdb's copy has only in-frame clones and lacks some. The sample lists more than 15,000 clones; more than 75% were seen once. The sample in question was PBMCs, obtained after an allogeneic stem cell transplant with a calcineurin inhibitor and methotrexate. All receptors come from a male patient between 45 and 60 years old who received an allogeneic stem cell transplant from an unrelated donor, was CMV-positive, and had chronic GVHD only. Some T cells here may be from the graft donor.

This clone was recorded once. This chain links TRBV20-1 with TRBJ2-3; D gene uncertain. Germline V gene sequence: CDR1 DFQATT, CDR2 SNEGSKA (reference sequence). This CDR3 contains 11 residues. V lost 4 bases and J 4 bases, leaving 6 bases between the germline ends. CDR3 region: CSATIPDTQYF. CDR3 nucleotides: TGCAGTGCTACCATCCCAGATACGCAGTATTTT.

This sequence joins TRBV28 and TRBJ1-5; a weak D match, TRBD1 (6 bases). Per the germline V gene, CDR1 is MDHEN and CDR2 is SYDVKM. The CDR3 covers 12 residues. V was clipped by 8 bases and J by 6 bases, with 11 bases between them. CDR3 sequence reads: CASVTGLQPQHF. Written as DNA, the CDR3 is TGTGCCAGCGTAACAGGGCTTCAGCCCCAGCATTTT.

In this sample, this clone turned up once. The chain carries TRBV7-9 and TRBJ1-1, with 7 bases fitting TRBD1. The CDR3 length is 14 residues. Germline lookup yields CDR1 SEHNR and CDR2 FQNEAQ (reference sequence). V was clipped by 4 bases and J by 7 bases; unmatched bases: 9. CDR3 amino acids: CASSSKGQKIEAFF. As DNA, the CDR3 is TGTGCCAGCAGCTCCAAGGGACAGAAGATTGAAGCTTTCTTT.

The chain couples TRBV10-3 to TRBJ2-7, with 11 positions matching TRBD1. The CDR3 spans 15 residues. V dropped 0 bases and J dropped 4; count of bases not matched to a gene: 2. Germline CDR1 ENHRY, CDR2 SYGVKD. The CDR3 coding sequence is TGTGCCATCAGTGAGTCGGGACAGGGGGGGTACGAGCAGTACTTC. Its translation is CAISESGQGGYEQYF.

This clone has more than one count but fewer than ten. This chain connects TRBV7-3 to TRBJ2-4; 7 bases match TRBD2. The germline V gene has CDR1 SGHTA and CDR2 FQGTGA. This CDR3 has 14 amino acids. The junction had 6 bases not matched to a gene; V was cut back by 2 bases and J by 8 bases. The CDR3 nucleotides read TGTGCCAGCAGCTTACTGGGGGGGAAGGACATTCAGTACTTC. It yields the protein CASSLLGGKDIQYF.

CDR3: CASSQTTGKNEKLFF. CDR3 sequence (DNA): TGCGCCAGCAGCCAGACGACAGGGAAGAATGAAAAACTGTTTTTT. The V gene is TRBV4-3, the J gene TRBJ1-4; 7 positions agree with TRBD1. The CDR3 has 15 residues. In germline, CDR1 is LGHNA, CDR2 YSLEER. V gave up 3 bases and J gave up 5 bases; unmatched junction bases: 6.